A selection of T cell receptor beta chains follows, all from one sample in a study of blood T cell repertoires in COVID-19. The data were produced by immunoSEQ multiplex PCR, yet TCRdb's version contains in-frame clones alone and is incomplete. The sample holds about 320,000 clones; approximately 81% are singletons and the top ten take around 1.8%. The sample comprised PBMCs or T cells enriched from blood (not recorded which). These receptors were taken from a woman aged 25 to 39 who had been exposed to COVID-19. Each CDR3 is given with its conserved first and last residue. The D gene is left open where the match is weak. The size entry is marked missing in some rows and otherwise reads once, few, many or a size class.

j_call v_call clone_size d_call cdr3_aa cdr3_nt
TRBJ1-4 TRBV3-1/TRBV3-2 NA TRBD1 CASSQDGTGLLKLFF TGTGCCAGCAGCCAAGACGGGACAGGATTGCTGAAACTGTTTTTT
TRBJ1-5 TRBV19 NA NA CASSIPNQPQHF TGTGCCAGTAGTATCCCAAATCAGCCCCAGCATTTT
TRBJ2-5 TRBV12-3/TRBV12-4 NA NA CASSLRETQYF TGTGCCAGCAGTTTGAGGGAGACCCAGTACTTC
TRBJ1-1 TRBV7-9 NA NA CASSREGANTEAFF TGTGCCAGCAGCCGGGAGGGAGCTAACACTGAAGCTTTCTTT
TRBJ1-5 TRBV27 NA NA CASSLKTGTDQPQHF TGTGCCAGCAGTTTGAAAACCGGGACTGACCAGCCCCAACATTTT
TRBJ2-7 TRBV19 NA NA CASSGGSIVDEQYF TGTGCCAGTAGCGGAGGGAGTATCGTCGACGAGCAGTACTTC
TRBJ1-1 TRBV12-3/TRBV12-4 NA NA CASSPPMGRAFF TGTGCCAGCAGTCCCCCTATGGGGAGGGCTTTCTTT
TRBJ1-4 TRBV12-3/TRBV12-4 once TRBD1 CASKGPGGVKLFF TGTGCCAGCAAAGGTCCAGGGGGAGTAAAACTGTTTTTT
TRBJ2-7 TRBV28 NA TRBD1 CASGQGSSYEQYF TGTGCCAGCGGACAGGGGAGCTCCTACGAGCAGTACTTC
TRBJ1-6 TRBV28 few NA CASIDRVYNSPLHF TGTGCCAGCATAGACAGAGTCTATAATTCACCCCTCCACTTT
TRBJ1-1 TRBV19 NA TRBD1 CASSLQGAAEAFF TGTGCCAGTAGCCTCCAGGGGGCCGCTGAAGCTTTCTTT
TRBJ1-3 TRBV6-5 NA NA CASSYGAGNTIYF TGTGCCAGCAGTTACGGGGCCGGAAACACCATATATTTT
TRBJ2-3 TRBV5-1 NA NA CASSPYGGTDTQYF TGCGCCAGCAGCCCTTACGGAGGTACAGATACGCAGTATTTT
TRBJ2-2 TRBV10-2 NA NA CASQRGTGELFF TGCGCCAGCCAAAGGGGCACCGGGGAGCTGTTTTTT
TRBJ2-6 TRBV3-1/TRBV3-2 NA NA CASSQGTVGANVLTF TGTGCCAGCAGCCAAGGAACAGTCGGGGCCAACGTCCTGACTTTC
TRBJ1-2 TRBV4-3 NA TRBD1 CASSQDLSGQGVIGYTF TGCGCCAGCAGCCAAGATCTCTCCGGACAGGGGGTTATTGGCTACACCTTC
TRBJ1-5 TRBV18 NA NA CASSLTDNQPQHF TGTGCCAGCTCACTGACAGATAATCAGCCCCAGCATTTT
TRBJ2-6 TRBV6-4 NA NA CASSDREWNRGVAGANVLTF TGTGCCAGCAGTGATAGGGAGTGGAATCGAGGTGTCGCTGGGGCCAACGTCCTGACTTTC
TRBJ1-4 TRBV18 NA NA CASSRLYPTDTTNEKLFF TGTGCCAGCTCACGCCTTTACCCGACAGATACAACTAATGAAAAACTGTTTTTT
TRBJ2-4 TRBV4-2 NA TRBD1 CASSQEPGQGANIQYF TGTGCCAGCAGCCAAGAGCCGGGACAGGGGGCAAACATTCAGTACTTC
TRBJ1-2 TRBV27 once NA CASSLQSPLAGPRPYGYTF TGTGCCAGCAGTCTACAATCCCCCCTGGCAGGGCCTAGACCCTATGGCTACACCTTC
TRBJ1-2 TRBV24-1 NA NA CATSDFRGADGYTF TGTGCCACCAGTGATTTTCGGGGTGCGGATGGCTACACCTTC
TRBJ1-1 TRBV29-1 NA TRBD1 CSVANRGNTEAFF TGCAGCGTGGCAAACAGGGGGAACACTGAAGCTTTCTTT
TRBJ1-4 TRBV5-6 few TRBD1 CASSSRGQGAFEKLFF TGTGCCAGCAGCTCGCGGGGACAGGGGGCGTTTGAAAAACTGTTTTTT
TRBJ2-1 TRBV7-9 NA NA CASSFPRDEQFF TGTGCCAGCAGCTTCCCCAGGGATGAGCAGTTCTTC
TRBJ1-1 TRBV7-3 NA TRBD1 CASSSEQGGRTEAFF TGTGCCAGCAGCTCCGAACAGGGGGGTAGGACTGAAGCTTTCTTT
TRBJ1-2 TRBV11-2 NA NA CASSIDSGEYGYTF TGTGCCAGCAGCATAGACAGCGGAGAGTATGGCTACACCTTC
TRBJ1-2 TRBV27 NA TRBD1 CASSPTGGRGYTF TGTGCCAGCAGTCCAACAGGGGGCCGGGGCTACACCTTC
TRBJ1-5 TRBV6-5 NA NA CASSSYMGNQPQHF TGTGCCAGCAGTTCCTATATGGGCAATCAGCCCCAGCATTTT
TRBJ1-3 TRBV6-5 NA NA CASSYGGPSGNTIYF TGTGCCAGCAGTTACGGTGGCCCCTCTGGAAACACCATATATTTT
TRBJ1-4 TRBV28 NA NA CASSPQGGSMNEKLFF TGTGCCAGCAGTCCCCAGGGTGGTAGTATGAATGAAAAACTGTTTTTT
TRBJ1-3 TRBV9 NA NA CASSVDRDSGNTIYF TGTGCCAGCAGCGTAGACAGGGATTCTGGAAACACCATATATTTT